The next 21 T cell receptor beta chains were all read from a single sample in a study of OX40 agonist ivuxolimab in advanced cancers. Using immunoSEQ multiplex PCR, the repertoire was profiled, and TCRdb retains in-frame clones only, with some absent. The table has about 83,000 clones, roughly 80% seen once. The sample here was CD4+ or CD8+ T cells sorted from blood, taken in a trial of the OX40 agonist ivuxolimab. The receptor set was obtained from an adult with an advanced solid tumor such as melanoma, head and neck, liver or kidney cancer.

This clone was observed a few times. This rearrangement joins TRBV28 to TRBJ1-4; 8 bases align to TRBD1. Per germline, CDR1 MDHEN and CDR2 SYDVKM. The CDR3 contains 15 residues. Losses at the gene ends were 4 bases for V and 4 bases for J; bases not matched to a gene: 5. CDR3 in amino acids: CASSSPQGGNEKLFF. CDR3 DNA: TGTGCCAGCAGTTCTCCACAGGGGGGTAATGAAAAACTGTTTTTT.

The chain combines TRBV4-1 with TRBJ1-3; 8 nucleotides line up with TRBD1. This CDR3 contains 15 residues. J was trimmed by 7 bases and V by 4 bases; bases with no gene match: 9. Per germline, CDR1 MGHRA and CDR2 YSYEKL. The DNA for the CDR3 is TGCGCCAGCAGCCCTGGACAGGGAGTGGACAACACCATATATTTT. Amino acids: CASSPGQGVDNTIYF.

The rearrangement joins TRBV29-1 to TRBJ1-1; 8 bases agree with TRBD1. Germline loops: CDR1 SQVTM, CDR2 ANQGSEA. The CDR3 totals 12 residues. Unmatched junction bases numbered 5, after V lost 6 bases and J lost 5 bases. The DNA of the CDR3 is TGCAGCGTCGGGACAGGTGAAACTGAAGCTTTCTTT. This gives the protein CSVGTGETEAFF.

This chain connects TRBV27 to TRBJ2-1, with 7 nucleotides matching TRBD1. Germline CDR1 reads MNHEY; CDR2 reads SMNVEV (reference sequence). After removal of 4 bases from V and 2 bases from J, the junction contained 5 bases not matched to a gene. This CDR3 spans 15 amino acids. The CDR3 here is CASSYDRDTYNEQFF. The CDR3, as DNA: TGTGCCAGCAGTTATGACAGGGACACCTACAATGAGCAGTTCTTC.

The chain uses TRBV12-5 and TRBJ1-5; D unresolved. Germline-derived CDR1 and CDR2 are LGHNT and FRNRAP. The germline V and J ends were trimmed by 6 bases and 7 bases, with 16 bases remaining between them. This CDR3 region has 14 residues. CDR3 nucleotides: TGTGCTAGTGGATCCACACAAGGCTACCAGCCCCAGCATTTT. Its protein is CASGSTQGYQPQHF.

This sequence joins TRBV7-9 and TRBJ2-7; D assignment may be TRBD1 or TRBD2 (5 bases each). Trimming stripped 5 bases from V and 6 bases from J, with 14 bases between. Per the germline V gene, CDR1 is SEHNR and CDR2 is FQNEAQ (reference sequence). The CDR3 consists of 13 residues. The CDR3, as DNA: TGTGCCAGCAGCCCGGGGCCAGGGTTCGAGCAGTACTTC. It specifies CASSPGPGFEQYF.

Here the CDR3 reads CASSLVGGEQFF. The CDR3 DNA reads TGTGCCAGCAGCTTAGTCGGGGGTGAGCAGTTCTTC. The chain uses TRBV7-9 and TRBJ2-1, with D maybe TRBD2 (6 bases). This CDR3 spans 12 amino acids. V was cut by 1 base and J by 9 bases, with 7 bases left in between. Per germline, CDR1 SEHNR and CDR2 FQNEAQ (reference sequence).

This clone was recorded only once. This chain links TRBV6-6 with TRBJ2-5; D possibly corresponds to TRBD2 (7 bases). CDR3 length: 14 amino acids. V shed 8 bases and J shed 6 bases, with 19 bases lying between them. CDR1 and CDR2 (germline): MNHNY, SVGAGI (reference sequence). As DNA, the CDR3 is TGTGCCAGCTGCGGGGGCCTGGGGACTCAGACCCAGTACTTC. It specifies CASCGGLGTQTQYF.

The chain is built from TRBV30 and TRBJ1-3; 8 bases are a match to TRBD1. J gave up 0 bases and V 3 bases, and 4 bases lay outside the gene matches. Germline assignment: CDR1 GTSNPN and CDR2 SVGIG (reference sequence). The CDR3 spans 15 residues. This CDR3 is CAWRRGQASGNTIYF. CDR3 nucleotide sequence: TGTGCCTGGAGACGGGGACAGGCCTCTGGAAACACCATATATTTT.

In its sample, this clone was seen a few times. The V and J genes are TRBV2 and TRBJ1-2; tentatively, D is TRBD1 (5 bases). Germline loops: CDR1 SNHLY, CDR2 FYNNEI. The CDR3 sequence is 15 residues long. V lost 8 bases and J 5 bases, leaving 21 bases between the germline ends. CDR3 sequence (DNA): TGTGCCAGCCGGAGGGAACAAGGGGAGTTGTATGGCTACACCTTC. Translation gives CASRREQGELYGYTF.

This chain links TRBV2 with TRBJ2-2; a weak D match, TRBD2 (7 bases). CDR1 SNHLY and CDR2 FYNNEI come from the germline V gene. V was clipped by 5 bases and J by 6 bases, with 19 bases between them. The CDR3 has 16 residues. CDR3 nucleotide sequence: TGTGCCAGCAGTCGAGGGGGAGGGGGAAACGCCGGGGAGCTGTTTTTT. Residues: CASSRGGGGNAGELFF.

The V and J genes are TRBV5-4 and TRBJ1-1; 8 bases match TRBD1. This CDR3 is 15 amino acids long. Germline V gives CDR1 SGHNT, CDR2 YYREEE (reference sequence). The junction had 10 bases not matched to a gene; V was cut back by 4 bases and J by 5 bases. The CDR3: CASSPDRGSRTEAFF. Written as DNA, the CDR3 is TGTGCCAGCAGCCCAGACAGGGGCTCGCGTACTGAAGCTTTCTTT.

This sequence joins TRBV14 and TRBJ1-1, with D perhaps matching TRBD1 (5 bases). CDR3 size: 13 residues. Trimming took off 5 bases at V and 3 bases at J, with 10 bases between the two ends. Germline assignment: CDR1 SGHDN and CDR2 FVKESK. In DNA form, the CDR3 reads TGTGCCAGCAGCTATGACAGTTACACTGAAGCTTTCTTT. It yields the protein CASSYDSYTEAFF.

This clone was seen only a few times. The CDR3 DNA reads as TGTGCCAGCAGTGACGGGCCATATCAGCCCCAGCATTTT. Translation: CASSDGPYQPQHF. The rearrangement links TRBV6-1 to TRBJ1-5; no clear D gene. Germline V gives CDR1 MNHNS, CDR2 SASEGT. Between the trimmed V and J ends, which lost 3 bases and 5 bases, there was a span of 8 bases. The CDR3 runs 13 residues.

The rearrangement joins TRBV19 to TRBJ1-1, with D possibly matching TRBD1 (5 bases). In germline, CDR1 is LNHDA, CDR2 SQIVND (reference sequence). Between the trimmed V and J ends, which lost 8 bases and 3 bases, there was a span of 13 bases. The CDR3 has 13 amino acids. CDR3 nucleotides: TGTGCCAGTTCTATAGGGGTGTACACTGAAGCTTTCTTT. This sequence encodes CASSIGVYTEAFF.

This clone was observed a few times. The chain joins TRBV18 to TRBJ1-4; unclear D gene. The CDR3 is made up of 12 amino acids. CDR1 is KGHSH and CDR2 is LQKENI in the germline V gene. V was pared by 5 bases and J by 8 bases, with 9 bases between. The CDR3 loop is CASSDLREKLFF. The CDR3 DNA is TGTGCCAGCTCAGATCTAAGGGAAAAACTGTTTTTT.

This chain joins TRBV10-3 and TRBJ2-3; D assignment may be TRBD1 or TRBD2 (5 bases each). Germline lookup yields CDR1 ENHRY and CDR2 SYGVKD. V was clipped by 4 bases and J by 6 bases, with 23 bases between them. The CDR3 covers 17 residues. CDR3 loop: CAISAGMGLVRRDTQYF. The DNA of the CDR3 is TGTGCCATCAGTGCTGGGATGGGGCTGGTTAGGAGGGATACGCAGTATTTT.

The chain couples TRBV9 to TRBJ2-5; the D gene could be TRBD1 or TRBD2 (5 bases each). Germline CDR1 and CDR2: SGDLS and YYNGEE. V was shortened by 4 bases and J by 5 bases, with 15 bases between the two germline ends. The CDR3 is made up of 14 amino acids. CDR3: CASSRGEASETQYF. The CDR3 coding sequence is TGTGCCAGCAGCAGAGGGGAAGCCTCGGAGACCCAGTACTTC.

This clone has more than one count but fewer than ten. The chain joins TRBV29-1 to TRBJ2-7, with D maybe TRBD1 (5 bases). Trimming removed 4 bases at V and 2 bases at J, with 15 bases between. The germline V gene has CDR1 SQVTM and CDR2 ANQGSEA. The CDR3 is 14 amino acids. The CDR3 coding sequence is TGCAGCGTTGGGCTGCAGGGCAGGACCTACGAGCAGTACTTC. Protein sequence: CSVGLQGRTYEQYF.

The CDR3 protein is CASSLSGGFYNEQFF. CDR3 nucleotides: TGTGCCAGCAGCTTAAGCGGGGGGTTCTACAATGAGCAGTTCTTC. The V and J genes are TRBV7-2 and TRBJ2-1; 9 nucleotides match TRBD2. Trimming cost V 2 bases and J 3 bases; bases outside gene matches: 2. Germline-derived CDR1 and CDR2 are SGHTA and FQGNSA. CDR3 size: 15 residues.

This clone was counted only a few times. V usage is TRBV18 and J usage is TRBJ1-6, with a tentative D call TRBD1 (5 bases). Per the germline V gene, CDR1 is KGHSH and CDR2 is LQKENI. The ends were cut back, 2 bases at V and 10 bases at J, with 15 bases in the middle. The CDR3 consists of 15 residues. CDR3 protein: CASSPIEGQGSPLHF. The CDR3 nucleotides are TGTGCCAGCTCACCAATCGAAGGACAAGGATCACCCCTCCACTTT.